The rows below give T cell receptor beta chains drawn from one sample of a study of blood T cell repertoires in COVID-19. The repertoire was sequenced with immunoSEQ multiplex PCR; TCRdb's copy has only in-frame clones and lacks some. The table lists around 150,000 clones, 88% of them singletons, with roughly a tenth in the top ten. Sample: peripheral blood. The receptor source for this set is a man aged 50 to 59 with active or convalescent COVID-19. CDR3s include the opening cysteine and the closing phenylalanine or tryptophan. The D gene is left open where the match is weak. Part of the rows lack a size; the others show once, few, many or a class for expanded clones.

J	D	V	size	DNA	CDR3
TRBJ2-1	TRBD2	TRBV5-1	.	TGCGCCAGCAGCTTGGCCATAGCGGGAGGGTGGGATGAGCAGTTCTTC	CASSLAIAGGWDEQFF
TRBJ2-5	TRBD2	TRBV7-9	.	TGTGCCAGCACCTCGGGGGGTAGCGGGAGGCCGAATTCCCAAGAGACCCAGTACTTC	CASTSGGSGRPNSQETQYF
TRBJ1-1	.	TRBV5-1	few	TGCGCCAGCAGCTCAACCCTACAGGAAAACACTGAAGCTTTCTTT	CASSSTLQENTEAFF
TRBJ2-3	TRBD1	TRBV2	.	TGTGCCAGCAGTCTGAGACAGGGGGCGGTGGATACGCAGTATTTT	CASSLRQGAVDTQYF
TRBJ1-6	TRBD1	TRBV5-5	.	TGTGCCAGCAGCCCCAGGGGGCTGGGTTCACCCCTCCACTTT	CASSPRGLGSPLHF
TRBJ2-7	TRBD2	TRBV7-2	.	TGTGCCAGCAGCTTGGGCGGGAGCCTTGCCGAGCAGTACTTC	CASSLGGSLAEQYF
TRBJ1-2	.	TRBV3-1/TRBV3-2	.	TGTGCCAGCAGCCCTATGCGGGACGGCTGGGGCTACACCTTC	CASSPMRDGWGYTF
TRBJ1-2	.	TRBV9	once	TGTGCCAGCAGCGTAGATGGTGAGGGGGGGTATGGCTACACCTTC	CASSVDGEGGYGYTF
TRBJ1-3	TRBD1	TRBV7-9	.	TGTGCCAGCCTCCCGGGACAGGGGTTGTTTGGAAACACCATATATTTT	CASLPGQGLFGNTIYF
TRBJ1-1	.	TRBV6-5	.	TGTGCCAGCAGGTATTGGGAGGGCACTGAAGCTTTCTTT	CASRYWEGTEAFF
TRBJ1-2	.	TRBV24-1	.	TGTGCCACCAGTGAAGGGGGACCGAGCGAAGATGGCTACACCTTC	CATSEGGPSEDGYTF
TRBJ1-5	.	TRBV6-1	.	TGTGCCAGCAGTGAATCCCGGGGGAGGGAGCCCCAGCATTTT	CASSESRGREPQHF
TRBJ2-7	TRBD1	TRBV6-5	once	TGTGCCAGCAGTTACTCAGGGACAGGGGACTACGAGCAGTACTTC	CASSYSGTGDYEQYF
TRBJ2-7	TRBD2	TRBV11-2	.	TGTGCCAGCAGCTTGGGACTAGCGGTACTTGAGCAGTACTTC	CASSLGLAVLEQYF
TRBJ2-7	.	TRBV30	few	TGTGCCTGGAGCCAGGGTGATAGCTCCTACGAGCAGTACTTC	CAWSQGDSSYEQYF
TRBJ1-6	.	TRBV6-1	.	TGTGCCAGCAGTGACGCTCCCGGGAGAACCAATTCACCCCTCCACTTT	CASSDAPGRTNSPLHF
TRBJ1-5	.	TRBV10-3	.	TGTGCCATCAGGGGAGGGGGGGACAATCAGCCCCAGCATTTT	CAIRGGGDNQPQHF
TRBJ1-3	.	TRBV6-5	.	TGTGCCAGCAAGGGGGGGTCTTGGTCTGGAAACACCATATATTTT	CASKGGSWSGNTIYF
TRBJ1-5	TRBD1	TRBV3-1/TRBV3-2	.	TGTGCCAGCAGCCAAATGGGACAGTCGGATCAGCCCCAGCATTTT	CASSQMGQSDQPQHF
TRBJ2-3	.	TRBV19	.	TGTGCCAGTAGTATGGGTAGGGGACTGACAGATACGCAGTATTTT	CASSMGRGLTDTQYF
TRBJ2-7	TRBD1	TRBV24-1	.	TGTGCCACCAGTGACCAAACGGGACAGGGTCTCTACGAGCAGTACTTC	CATSDQTGQGLYEQYF
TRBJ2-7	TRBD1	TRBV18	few	TGTGCCAGCTCACCTGCGGGACAGGGGGCCTACGAGCAGTACTTC	CASSPAGQGAYEQYF
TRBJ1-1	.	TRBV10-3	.	TGTGCCATCAGTGGCCAGGGAAAAGGAGCTTTCTTT	CAISGQGKGAFF
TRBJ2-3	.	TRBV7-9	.	TGTGCCAGCAGCTTACCGATACAAGCGGTAAGCACAGATACGCAGTATTTT	CASSLPIQAVSTDTQYF
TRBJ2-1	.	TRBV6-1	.	TGTGCCAGCAGTGAAAGGGGATGGTATGAGCAGTTCTTC	CASSERGWYEQFF
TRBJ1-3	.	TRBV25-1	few	TGTGCCAGCAGTGAGGACAACTCTGGAAACACCATATATTTT	CASSEDNSGNTIYF
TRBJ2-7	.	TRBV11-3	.	TGTGCCAGCAGCCAAGGCGGGACAGAGACCTACGAGCAGTACTTC	CASSQGGTETYEQYF
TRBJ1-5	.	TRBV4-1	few	TGCGCCAGCAGCCAAGAGATGAATTACGGTCAGCCCCAGCATTTT	CASSQEMNYGQPQHF
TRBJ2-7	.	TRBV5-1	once	TGCGCCAGCAGCTTGGTTGGCCAGGGGTTCGGCGAGCAGTACTTC	CASSLVGQGFGEQYF
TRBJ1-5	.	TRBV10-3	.	TGTGCCATCAGTGAGTCGGGGGGGGTTAGCAATCAGCCCCAGCATTTT	CAISESGGVSNQPQHF
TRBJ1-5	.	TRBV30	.	TGTGCCTGGAGTAGGGGGGGTTTTAGCAATCAGCCCCAGCATTTT	CAWSRGGFSNQPQHF
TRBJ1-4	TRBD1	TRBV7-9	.	TGTGCCAGCAGCTTAGCACAGGGGAGTGAAAAACTGTTTTTT	CASSLAQGSEKLFF
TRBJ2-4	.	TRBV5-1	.	TGCGCCAGCAGCATACAGGGCCGAGGAAACATTCAGTACTTC	CASSIQGRGNIQYF
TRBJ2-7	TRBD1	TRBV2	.	TGTGCCAGCAATCGGGACAGTTTCTACGAGCAGTACTTC	CASNRDSFYEQYF
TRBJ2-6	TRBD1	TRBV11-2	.	TGTGCCAGCTCGTCCCGACCGGGACAGGCAGCCTCTGGGGCCAACGTCCTGACTTTC	CASSSRPGQAASGANVLTF
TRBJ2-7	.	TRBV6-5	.	TGTGCCAGCAGTTACATCGGGAGCTACGAGCAGTACTTC	CASSYIGSYEQYF
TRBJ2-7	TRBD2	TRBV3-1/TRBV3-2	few	TGTGCCAGCAGCCAAGGGCTAGCGGGATCCTACGAGCAGTACTTC	CASSQGLAGSYEQYF
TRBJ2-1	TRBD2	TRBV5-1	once	TGCGCCAGCAGCTTGGCCCTAGCGGGAGGGCCCTACAATGAGCAGTTCTTC	CASSLALAGGPYNEQFF
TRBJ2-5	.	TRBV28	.	TGTGCCAGCAGTCAGCCCCTCCGAGGAGGACAGACCCAGTACTTC	CASSQPLRGGQTQYF
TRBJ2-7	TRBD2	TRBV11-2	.	TGTGCCAGCACCTCGCTAGCGGGGCCCTACGAGCAGTACTTC	CASTSLAGPYEQYF
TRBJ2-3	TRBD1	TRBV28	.	TGTGCCAGCAGTTTACTCATCCTACAGGGGTATCAGGCAGATACGCAGTATTTT	CASSLLILQGYQADTQYF
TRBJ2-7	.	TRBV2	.	TGTGCCAGCACAGGAGCCTTAGCGCTCACCTACGAGCAGTACTTC	CASTGALALTYEQYF
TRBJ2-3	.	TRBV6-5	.	TGTGCCAGCAGTCCCCCTCGGGGTGAAGTTTACACGCAGTATTTT	CASSPPRGEVYTQYF
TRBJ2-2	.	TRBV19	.	TGTGCCAGTAGTAGCTCACAGGGAACCGGGGAGCTGTTTTTT	CASSSSQGTGELFF
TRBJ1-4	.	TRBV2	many	TGTGCCAGCAGCGCGGACACCTCAACTAATGAAAAACTGTTTTTT	CASSADTSTNEKLFF
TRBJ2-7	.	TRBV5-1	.	TGCGCCAGCAGCTTGACGGGGAATAGGTACGAGCAGTACTTC	CASSLTGNRYEQYF
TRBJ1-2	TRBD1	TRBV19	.	TGTGCCAGTAGTATTAGGCGGGGACAGGGGGCAGTATCCTATGGCTACACCTTC	CASSIRRGQGAVSYGYTF
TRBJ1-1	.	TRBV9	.	TGTGCCAGCAGCTTGACAGAGTTGACTGAAGCTTTCTTT	CASSLTELTEAFF
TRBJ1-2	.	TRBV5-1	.	TGCGCCAGCAGCCCGGACAGCGGGGCCTATGGCTACACCTTC	CASSPDSGAYGYTF
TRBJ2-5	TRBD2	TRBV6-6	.	TGTGCCACCGCCGCTAGCGGGAGACAGACCCAGTACTTC	CATAASGRQTQYF
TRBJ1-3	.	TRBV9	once	TGTGCCAGCAGCGAAGGTGGCAGGGTGGGGATCGGAAACACCATATATTTT	CASSEGGRVGIGNTIYF
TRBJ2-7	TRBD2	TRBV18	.	TGTGCCAGCTCACCCCCAGGACTAGCGAACTCCTACGAGCAGTACTTC	CASSPPGLANSYEQYF
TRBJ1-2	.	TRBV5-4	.	TGTGCCAGCAGCTTGGGTCAGGGTGATTCTGGCGGCTACACCTTC	CASSLGQGDSGGYTF
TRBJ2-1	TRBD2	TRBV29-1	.	TGCAGCGGCGGACTAGCGGGAGAGGGCAGTGAGCAGTTCTTC	CSGGLAGEGSEQFF
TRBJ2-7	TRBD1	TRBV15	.	TGTGCCACCAGCAGAGGTGGAACAGGGGGCAGATACGAGCAGTACTTC	CATSRGGTGGRYEQYF
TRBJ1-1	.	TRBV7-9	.	TGTGCCAGCAGCTCCTTTCGGGGAGACGGCACTGAAGCTTTCTTT	CASSSFRGDGTEAFF
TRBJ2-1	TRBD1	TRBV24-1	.	TGTGCCACCAGTGATTGGGGCCGGACAGGGGTGGGTGAGCAGTTCTTC	CATSDWGRTGVGEQFF